Below are 9 T cell receptor beta chains sequenced from a single sample in a study of blood T cell repertoires in COVID-19. Using immunoSEQ multiplex PCR, the repertoire was profiled, and TCRdb retains in-frame clones only, with some absent. The data show approximately 190,000 clones, 65% to 85% seen once. The specimen was peripheral blood. The receptors shown here come from a young woman with acute or convalescent COVID-19.

The chain combines TRBV5-1 with TRBJ2-7, with 7 nucleotides matching TRBD1. Looked up from germline, CDR1 is SGHRS and CDR2 is YFSETQ. CDR3 length equals 18 residues. V was clipped by 0 bases and J by 3 bases; unmatched bases: 15. The CDR3 sequence: CASSLEPPMPGQHYEQYF. In nucleotides, the CDR3 is TGCGCCAGCAGCTTGGAACCCCCCATGCCGGGACAGCACTACGAGCAGTACTTC.

This clone has only one observation. This chain connects TRBV7-9 to TRBJ1-1; 9 bases match TRBD1. J was trimmed by 1 base and V by 5 bases; bases with no gene match: 11. Germline V lookup: CDR1 SEHNR, CDR2 FQNEAQ (reference sequence). The CDR3 spans 17 residues. The CDR3 DNA reads as TGTGCCAGCAGCACAACCATAGACAGGGGGACGAACACTGAAGCTTTCTTT. This gives the protein CASSTTIDRGTNTEAFF.

The V and J genes are TRBV19 and TRBJ1-6; maybe TRBD1 (5 bases). The CDR3 loop spans 13 amino acids. The V gene lost 3 bases and the J gene lost 9 bases, with 9 bases spanning the gap. Per the germline V gene, CDR1 is LNHDA and CDR2 is SQIVND (reference sequence). CDR3 loop: CASSIQGPSPLHF. The CDR3 DNA sequence: TGTGCCAGTAGTATCCAGGGCCCTTCACCCCTCCACTTT.

J is TRBJ1-5 and V is TRBV19, with 10 bases fitting TRBD1. V was clipped by 6 bases and J by 4 bases; unmatched bases: 6. Germline CDR1 and CDR2: LNHDA and SQIVND (reference sequence). This CDR3 is built from 15 residues. The CDR3 is CASRNKGQGNQPQHF. CDR3 DNA sequence: TGTGCCAGTAGAAATAAGGGACAGGGGAATCAGCCCCAGCATTTT.

The sample holds a few counts of this clone. The J gene is TRBJ2-3, the V gene TRBV7-8, with D perhaps TRBD1 (5 bases). Per germline, CDR1 SGHVS and CDR2 FQNEAQ. The CDR3 is made up of 14 amino acids. V dropped 3 bases and J dropped 5 bases, with 12 bases sitting between them. DNA for the CDR3: TGTGCCAGCAGCTTCAGGGCGACCATAGATACGCAGTATTTT. The encoded protein is CASSFRATIDTQYF.

The rearrangement joins TRBV7-9 to TRBJ2-2; tentatively, D is TRBD2 (5 bases). Trimming removed 5 bases from V and 2 bases from J, with 18 bases in between. This CDR3 region has 17 residues. Germline V gene lookup returns CDR1 SEHNR and CDR2 FQNEAQ (reference sequence). DNA of the CDR3: TGTGCCAGCAGCAAATCCGGGCCACTAGTAAACACCGGGGAGCTGTTTTTT. Residues: CASSKSGPLVNTGELFF.

The chain links TRBV9 to TRBJ2-5, with a weak D call TRBD2 (5 bases). The CDR3 consists of 12 residues. V dropped 4 bases and J dropped 4 bases, with 8 bases sitting between them. Germline lookup yields CDR1 SGDLS and CDR2 YYNGEE. CDR3 in amino acids: CASSLRGETQYF. The CDR3 bases are TGTGCCAGCAGCTTACGGGGAGAGACCCAGTACTTC.

As DNA, the CDR3 is TGTGCCAGCAGCTTAGGGGGACTCCAGGAGCAGTTCTTC. It specifies CASSLGGLQEQFF. The chain joins TRBV7-8 to TRBJ2-1; perhaps TRBD2 as D (6 bases). CDR3 length: 13 residues. Trimming left V 1 base short and J 10 bases short, with 11 bases between. Germline CDR1 SGHVS, CDR2 FQNEAQ.

V usage is TRBV19 and J usage is TRBJ1-6; 8 nucleotides align to TRBD1. There are 15 residues in the CDR3. The V and J ends lost 4 bases and 7 bases, in that order; junction bases with no gene match: 6. Germline V gene sequence: CDR1 LNHDA, CDR2 SQIVND (reference sequence). In DNA form, the CDR3 reads TGTGCCAGTAGTACAGGGACAGGAGCAAATTCACCCCTCCACTTT. This translates into CASSTGTGANSPLHF.